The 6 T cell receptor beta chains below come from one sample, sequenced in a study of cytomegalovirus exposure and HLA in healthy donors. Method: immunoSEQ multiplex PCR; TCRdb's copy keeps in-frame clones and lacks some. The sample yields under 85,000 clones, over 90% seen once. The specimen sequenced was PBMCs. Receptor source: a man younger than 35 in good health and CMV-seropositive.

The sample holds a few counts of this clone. Here the CDR3 DNA reads TGTGCCAGCTCACCAGCGGGACAGGGGAGTTACGAGCAGTACTTC. Translating it yields CASSPAGQGSYEQYF. This chain connects TRBV18 to TRBJ2-7; 10 nucleotides match TRBD1. This CDR3 region has 15 residues. The V segment lost 2 bases and the J segment 4 bases; nucleotides outside the gene matches: 5. CDR1 is KGHSH and CDR2 is LQKENI in the germline V gene.

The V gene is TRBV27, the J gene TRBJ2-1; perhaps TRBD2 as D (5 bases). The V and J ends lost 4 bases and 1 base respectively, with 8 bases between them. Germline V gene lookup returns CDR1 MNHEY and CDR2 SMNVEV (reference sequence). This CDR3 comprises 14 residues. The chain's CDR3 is CASSSGGSYNEQFF. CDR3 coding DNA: TGTGCCAGCAGTTCCGGAGGATCCTACAATGAGCAGTTCTTC.

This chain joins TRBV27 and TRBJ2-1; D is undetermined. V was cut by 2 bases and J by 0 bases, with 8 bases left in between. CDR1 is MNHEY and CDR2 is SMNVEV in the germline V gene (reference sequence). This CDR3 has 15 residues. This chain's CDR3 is CASSLQVSSYNEQFF. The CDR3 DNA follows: TGTGCCAGCAGTTTACAGGTTAGCTCCTACAATGAGCAGTTCTTC.

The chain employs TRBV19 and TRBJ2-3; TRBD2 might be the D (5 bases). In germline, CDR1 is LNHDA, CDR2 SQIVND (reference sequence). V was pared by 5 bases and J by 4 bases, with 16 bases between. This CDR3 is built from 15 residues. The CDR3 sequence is CASSPSPGSPDTQYF. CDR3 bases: TGTGCCAGTAGTCCCTCTCCGGGGTCCCCAGATACGCAGTATTTT. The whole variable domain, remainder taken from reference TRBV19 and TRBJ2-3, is DGGITQSPKYLFRKEGQNVTLSCEQNLNHDAMYWYRQDPGQGLRLIYYSQIVNDFQKGDIAEGYSVSREKKESFPLTVTSAQKNPTAFYLCASSPSPGSPDTQYFGPGTRLTVL.

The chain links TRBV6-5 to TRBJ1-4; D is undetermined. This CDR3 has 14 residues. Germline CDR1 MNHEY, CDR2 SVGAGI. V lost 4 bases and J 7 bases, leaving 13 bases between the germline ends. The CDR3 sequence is CASSSGSESEKLFF. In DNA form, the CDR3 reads TGTGCCAGCAGTTCGGGGTCGGAGAGTGAAAAACTGTTTTTT.

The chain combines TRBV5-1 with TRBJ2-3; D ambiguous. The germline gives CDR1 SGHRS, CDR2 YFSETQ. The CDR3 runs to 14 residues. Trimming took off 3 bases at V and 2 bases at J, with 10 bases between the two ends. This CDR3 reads CASSSSKNTDTQYF. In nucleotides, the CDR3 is TGCGCCAGCAGCTCATCCAAAAACACAGATACGCAGTATTTT.